This T cell receptor beta chain was sequenced in a study of cytomegalovirus exposure and HLA in healthy donors. Study summary: Later analysis reported that the 110 or so validation repertoires shared the platform of the 500 to 750 first-cohort repertoires. General study findings and limits: TCR sequences were mostly rare, though some public TCRs occurred in many donors. In vitro testing confirmed a few CMV-associated chains as specific for CMV antigens.

To note about this clone: As yet, its antigen is unknown.

Trimming took off 7 bases at V and 3 bases at J, with 23 bases between the two ends. Germline V gene data show CDR1 as SGHRS and CDR2 as YFSETQ. The CDR3 totals 16 residues. Separate from the approximately 700-subject first cohort was the 120-subject validation cohort, to which the donors belonged. Clones were read by immunoSEQ multiplex PCR, and TCRdb kept only the in-frame ones, dropping some. This sample has over 200,000 clones; roughly 89% occur once, and the top ten carry under 0.4%. This chain uses TRBV5-1 with TRBJ2-7, with D tentatively TRBD2 (7 bases). Sequenced: PBMCs. This receptor was obtained from a woman between 18 and 29 years old in good health and CMV-seronegative. CDR3 residues: CASGGGQGTSIYEQYV. CDR3 bases: TGCGCCAGCGGGGGAGGGCAGGGGACCTCGATCTACGAGCAGTACGTC.